One T cell receptor (beta chain) is described in this entry. The data originate from a study of blood T cell repertoires in COVID-19. The table came from immunoSEQ multiplex PCR; TCRdb's copy has only in-frame clones and leaves some out. This sample has about 220,000 clones, with approximately 77% found just once. From germline, CDR1 is LGHDT and CDR2 YNNKEL (reference sequence). The ends lost 3 bases at V and 8 bases at J; junction bases unmatched: 10. The CDR3 has 16 amino acids. This sequence joins TRBV3-1 (or the pseudogene TRBV3-2) and TRBJ2-1; TRBD2 matches 10 bases. Sequences were obtained from peripheral blood. This receptor was identified in a woman over 75 with acute or convalescent COVID-19. The CDR3 loop is CASSQDGASGGYEQFF. DNA for the CDR3: TGTGCCAGCAGCCAGGATGGGGCTAGCGGGGGCTATGAGCAGTTCTTC.